The source of this TCR beta chain is a study of T-cell reconstitution after alpha-beta-depleted transplantation in children. Unique molecular identifiers were incorporated into the prepared TCRbeta library. In TCRdb, the PCR reads were re-called with MiXCR into one record per CDR3 protein. Of 780,000 or so distinct CDR3 sequences listed, roughly 16% are singletons. Study results and caveats: T-cell counts and diversity were attributed mostly to newly produced T cells one year after transplant. Two months or so post-transplant, alpha-beta T cells reportedly derived from several hundred expanded graft clones. The high TCRbeta diversity at day 60 in some patients came from surviving recipient T cells and thymic progenitors.

This clonotype showed up just a few times. Its antigen is unidentified. Germline-derived CDR1 and CDR2 are SGHRS and YFSETQ. The V and J ends lost 4 bases and 8 bases, in that order; junction bases with no gene match: 4. This CDR3 contains 15 residues. This TCR derives from a male patient between 5 and 17 years old who had a stem cell transplant for acute lymphoblastic leukemia, so the T cells may come from the graft donor. Sequencing was performed on PBMCs, mostly from graft donor cells, taken 360 days after TCRalphabeta/CD19-depleted stem cell transplant. The chain uses TRBV5-1 and TRBJ2-1, with 15 bases aligning to TRBD2. CDR3 coding DNA: TGCGCCAGCAGCGGCGGACTAGCGGGAGGGGATGAGCAGTTCTTC. Protein: CASSGGLAGGDEQFF.